This T cell receptor (beta chain) emerged from a study of identical twins. The CDR3 runs 14 residues. V was pared by 5 bases and J by 3 bases, with 14 bases between. There are many counts of this clonotype. TCRdb reprocessed the 5' RACE reads with MiXCR, giving one entry per CDR3 protein. The sample shows 260,000 or so distinct CDR3 sequences, approximately 6.8% of them seen only once. These sequences were also reported in another study, on yellow fever vaccine responses in identical twins.

The receptor was derived from a woman aged 18-35 years in good health. Material for sequencing was CD8+ T cells sorted from blood. The chain couples TRBV12-3 or TRBV12-4 to TRBJ2-7; D is ambiguous. The CDR3 here is CASSPVSYLYEQYF. The CDR3 nucleotides are TGTGCCAGCAGTCCCGTCAGCTACCTCTACGAGCAGTACTTC.